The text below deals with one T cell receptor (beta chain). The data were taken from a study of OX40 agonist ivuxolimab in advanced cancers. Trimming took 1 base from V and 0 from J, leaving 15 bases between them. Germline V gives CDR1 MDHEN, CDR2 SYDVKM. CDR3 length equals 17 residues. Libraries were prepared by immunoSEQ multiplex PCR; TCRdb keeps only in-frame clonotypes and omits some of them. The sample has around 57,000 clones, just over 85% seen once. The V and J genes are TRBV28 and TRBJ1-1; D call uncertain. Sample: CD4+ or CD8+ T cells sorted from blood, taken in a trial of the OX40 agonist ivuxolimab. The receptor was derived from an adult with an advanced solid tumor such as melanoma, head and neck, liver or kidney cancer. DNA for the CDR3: TGTGCCAGCAGTTTATTTGCAGGCTTCCTGCTGAACACTGAAGCTTTCTTT. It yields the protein CASSLFAGFLLNTEAFF.